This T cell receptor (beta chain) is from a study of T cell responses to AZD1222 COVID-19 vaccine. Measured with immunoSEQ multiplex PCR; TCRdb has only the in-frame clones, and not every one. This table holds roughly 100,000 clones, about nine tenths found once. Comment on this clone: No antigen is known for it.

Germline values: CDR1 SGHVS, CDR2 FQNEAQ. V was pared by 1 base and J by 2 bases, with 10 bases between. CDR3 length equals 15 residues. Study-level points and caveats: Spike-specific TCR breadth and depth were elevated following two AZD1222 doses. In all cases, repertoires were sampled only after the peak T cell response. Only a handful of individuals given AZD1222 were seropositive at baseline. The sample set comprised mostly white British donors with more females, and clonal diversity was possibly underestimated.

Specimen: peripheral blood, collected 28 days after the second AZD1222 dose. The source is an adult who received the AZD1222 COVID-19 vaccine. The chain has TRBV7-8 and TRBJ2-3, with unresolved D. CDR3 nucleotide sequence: TGTGCCAGCAGCTTAGAATGGAGCATCACAGATACGCAGTATTTT. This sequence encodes CASSLEWSITDTQYF.